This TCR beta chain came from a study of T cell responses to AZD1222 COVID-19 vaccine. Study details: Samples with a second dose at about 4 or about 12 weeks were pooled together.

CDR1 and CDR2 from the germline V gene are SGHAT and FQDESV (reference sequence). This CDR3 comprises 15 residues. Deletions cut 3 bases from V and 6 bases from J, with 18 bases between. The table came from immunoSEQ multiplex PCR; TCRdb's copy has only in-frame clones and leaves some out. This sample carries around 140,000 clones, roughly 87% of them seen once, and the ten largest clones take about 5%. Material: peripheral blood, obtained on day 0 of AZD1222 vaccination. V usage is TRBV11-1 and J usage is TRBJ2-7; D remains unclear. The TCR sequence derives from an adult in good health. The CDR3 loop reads CASSLRGSPGPEQYF. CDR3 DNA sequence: TGTGCCAGCAGCTTGCGAGGTTCTCCGGGTCCCGAGCAGTACTTC.